This is a list of T cell receptor beta chains from one sample in a study of cytomegalovirus exposure and HLA in healthy donors. Using immunoSEQ multiplex PCR, the repertoire was profiled, and TCRdb retains in-frame clones only, with some absent. The sample consists of about 180,000 clones, over 75% of them appearing once. Source material: PBMCs. The receptors shown here come from a woman aged 25 to 45 in good health and CMV-seronegative. The CDR3 runs from the conserved cysteine through the conserved F or W. The D gene is left open where the match is weak. Expanded clones are given a class, and other clones once, few, many or no size at all.

.,TRBV7-7,TRBJ2-1,TRBD2,TGTGCTAGCAGCTTAGCCGGGGGGGGCTCCAATGAGCAGTTCTTC,CASSLAGGGSNEQFF
.,TRBV2,TRBJ1-1,.,TGTGCCAGCAGTCCCAGGGTGGGGACTGAAGCTTTCTTT,CASSPRVGTEAFF
.,TRBV2,TRBJ1-2,.,TGTGCCAGCACCCCGGAACGAGGCGGCTACACCTTC,CASTPERGGYTF
.,TRBV2,TRBJ2-1,TRBD2,TGTGCCAGCAGTGGAGCGGGGGGGCCCTACAATGAGCAGTTCTTC,CASSGAGGPYNEQFF
.,TRBV5-3,TRBJ2-7,.,TGTGCCAGAATCTACTATTCCGGGGGCTACGAGCAGTACTTC,CARIYYSGGYEQYF
.,TRBV30,TRBJ2-5,TRBD2,TGTGCCTGGAGTGTACGGTGGGGACTAGCGGGGGGAAGAGAGACCCAGTACTTC,CAWSVRWGLAGGRETQYF
.,TRBV7-9,TRBJ2-3,TRBD1,TGTGCCAGCAGCTCGCAACTAGACAGGGTCGGGGCAGATACGCAGTATTTT,CASSSQLDRVGADTQYF
.,TRBV29-1,TRBJ2-7,TRBD2,TGCAGCGTTCTCCACCCGGGACTAGATCCTAACGAGCAGTACTTC,CSVLHPGLDPNEQYF
.,TRBV10-1,TRBJ2-7,.,TGCGCCAGCAGTGCCGGGACTCCCGATAGCTCCTACGAGCAGTACTTC,CASSAGTPDSSYEQYF
.,TRBV6-6,TRBJ1-1,.,TGTGCCAGCAGTTACTCGAGGGAGGGGACGAACACTGAAGCTTTCTTT,CASSYSREGTNTEAFF
.,TRBV10-3,TRBJ1-1,.,TGTGCCATCAGTGATTCGGACAAAGCTTTCTTT,CAISDSDKAFF
.,TRBV6-1,TRBJ1-3,.,TGTGCCAGCAGTGTTAGAGCAGACATTTCGGGAAACACCATATATTTT,CASSVRADISGNTIYF
.,TRBV29-1,TRBJ1-1,.,TGCAGCGTTGAAGGCAGGGCCGGCCGGAGGAACACTGAAGCTTTCTTT,CSVEGRAGRRNTEAFF
.,TRBV10-1,TRBJ1-1,TRBD1,TGCGCCAGCAGTACGGACAGGGGAAACACTGAAGCTTTCTTT,CASSTDRGNTEAFF
.,TRBV14,TRBJ1-2,.,TGTGCCAGCAGCGGGAGGCTCTATGGCTACACCTTC,CASSGRLYGYTF
once,TRBV7-2,TRBJ1-1,.,TGTGCCAGCAGCTTGGCCCCTTCGAGACAGGTCATGAACACTGAAGCTTTCTTT,CASSLAPSRQVMNTEAFF
.,TRBV27,TRBJ2-2,TRBD2,TGTGCCAGCAGTTCCCCGCGGGGGACCGGGGAGCTGTTTTTT,CASSSPRGTGELFF
.,TRBV5-6,TRBJ1-6,TRBD1,TGTGCCAGCAGTCTACCGGGACAGGGGGACTCACCCCTCCACTTT,CASSLPGQGDSPLHF
.,TRBV7-9,TRBJ1-5,.,TGTGCCAGCAGCCCTTTAGGGAGCCCAAATCAGCCCCAGCATTTT,CASSPLGSPNQPQHF